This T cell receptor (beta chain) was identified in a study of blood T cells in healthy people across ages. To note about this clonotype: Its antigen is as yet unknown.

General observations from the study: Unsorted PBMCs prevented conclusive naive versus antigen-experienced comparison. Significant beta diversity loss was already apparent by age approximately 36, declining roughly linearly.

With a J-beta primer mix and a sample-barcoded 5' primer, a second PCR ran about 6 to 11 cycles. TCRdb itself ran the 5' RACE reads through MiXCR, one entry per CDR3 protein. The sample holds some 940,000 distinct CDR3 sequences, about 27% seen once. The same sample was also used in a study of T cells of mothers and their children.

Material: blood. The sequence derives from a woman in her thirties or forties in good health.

The CDR3 nucleotides are TGTGCCAGCAGCTTAAGACAGACGGGCGGGCACACTGAAGCTTTCTTT. Its protein is CASSLRQTGGHTEAFF. The chain employs TRBV7-3 and TRBJ1-1; D is perhaps TRBD1 (5 bases). The CDR3 runs 16 residues. In germline, CDR1 is SGHTA, CDR2 FQGTGA. Trimming stripped 1 base from V and 3 bases from J, with 15 bases between.